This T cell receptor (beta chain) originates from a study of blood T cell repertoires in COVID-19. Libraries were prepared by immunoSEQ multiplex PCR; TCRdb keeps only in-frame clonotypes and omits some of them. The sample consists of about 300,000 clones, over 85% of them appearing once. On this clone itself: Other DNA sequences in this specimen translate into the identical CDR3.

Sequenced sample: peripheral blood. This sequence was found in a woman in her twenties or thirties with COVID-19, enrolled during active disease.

The CDR3 DNA sequence: TGCGCCAGCAGCTCGGGACAGGGGGCCGAAAAACTGTTTTTT. This gives the protein CASSSGQGAEKLFF. This chain uses TRBV5-1 with TRBJ1-4, with 12 bases lining up with TRBD1. Germline CDR1 is SGHRS and CDR2 is YFSETQ. Trimming at V came to 3 bases and at J to 8 bases, leaving 2 bases not matched to a gene. The CDR3 totals 14 residues.